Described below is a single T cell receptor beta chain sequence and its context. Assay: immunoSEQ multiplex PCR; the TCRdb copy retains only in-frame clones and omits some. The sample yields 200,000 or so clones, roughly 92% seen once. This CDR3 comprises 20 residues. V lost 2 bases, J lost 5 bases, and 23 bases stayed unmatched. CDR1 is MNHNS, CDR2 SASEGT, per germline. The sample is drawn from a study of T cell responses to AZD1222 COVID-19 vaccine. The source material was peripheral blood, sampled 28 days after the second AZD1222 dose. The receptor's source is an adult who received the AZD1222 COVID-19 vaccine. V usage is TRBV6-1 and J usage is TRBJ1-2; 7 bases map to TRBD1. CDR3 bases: TGTGCCAGCAGTGAACACGTCGGTGGATCCGCGGGAGGGGGCTTGTATGGCTACACCTTC. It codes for CASSEHVGGSAGGGLYGYTF.